The 3 T cell receptor beta chains listed next were all sequenced from one sample in a study of metastatic and nonmetastatic thyroid tumors. TCRdb re-clonotyped the PCR reads through MiXCR. The repertoire holds 5,000 to 5,500 clones, with more than 25% as singletons. No treatment had been given to any patient before thyroid surgery. Material: adjacent normal tissue. These receptors all stem from a female donor with papillary thyroid cancer or a benign thyroid nodule (not recorded which). Some clones in this sample may be carry-over from other donors' samples.

This clone was seen more than once but under ten times. This chain uses TRBV27 with TRBJ2-2; D unclear. CDR1 MNHEY and CDR2 SMNVEV come from the germline V gene (reference sequence). The CDR3 length is 14 residues. The V end lost 3 bases, the J end lost 1 base, and 6 bases lay between the germline ends. In DNA, the CDR3 is TGTGCCAGCAGTTTCCTGGAGAACACCGGGGAGCTGTTTTTT. Amino acid sequence: CASSFLENTGELFF.

The V gene is TRBV2, the J gene TRBJ2-3; D assignment may be TRBD1 or TRBD2 (5 bases each). CDR1 and CDR2 from the germline V gene are SNHLY and FYNNEI. The V gene lost 7 bases and the J gene lost 4 bases, with 21 bases spanning the gap. CDR3 length: 16 residues. The CDR3 DNA is TGTGCCAGCATCCGCACTATGGTGAGGGGATCAGATACGCAGTATTTT. This sequence encodes CASIRTMVRGSDTQYF.

Worth noting for this clone: Likely a read error: the CDR3 ends without its conserved phenylalanine or tryptophan. The rearrangement uses TRBV6-1 and TRBJ1-2; TRBD1 agrees at 8 bases. Germline lookup yields CDR1 MNHNS and CDR2 SASEGT. J gave up 4 bases and V 9 bases, and 10 bases lay outside the gene matches. The CDR3 length is 14 residues. In DNA, the CDR3 is TGTGCCAGAAGTACCCAGGGGGCGGGCTATGGCTACACCGTC. Its protein product is CARSTQGAGYGYTV.